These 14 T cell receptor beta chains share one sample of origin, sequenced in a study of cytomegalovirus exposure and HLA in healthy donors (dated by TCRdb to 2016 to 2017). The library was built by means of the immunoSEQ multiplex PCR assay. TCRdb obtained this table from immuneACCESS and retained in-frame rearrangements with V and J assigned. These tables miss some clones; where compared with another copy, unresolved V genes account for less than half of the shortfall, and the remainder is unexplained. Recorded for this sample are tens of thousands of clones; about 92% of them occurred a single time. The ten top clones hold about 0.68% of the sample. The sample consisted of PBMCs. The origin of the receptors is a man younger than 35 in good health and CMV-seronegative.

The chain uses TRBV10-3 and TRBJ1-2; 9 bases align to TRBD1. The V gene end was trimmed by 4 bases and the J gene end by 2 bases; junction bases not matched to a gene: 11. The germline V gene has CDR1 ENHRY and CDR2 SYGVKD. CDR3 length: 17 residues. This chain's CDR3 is CAISGAGTGSSNYGYTF. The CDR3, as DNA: TGTGCCATCAGTGGGGCCGGGACAGGGAGCAGCAACTATGGCTACACCTTC.

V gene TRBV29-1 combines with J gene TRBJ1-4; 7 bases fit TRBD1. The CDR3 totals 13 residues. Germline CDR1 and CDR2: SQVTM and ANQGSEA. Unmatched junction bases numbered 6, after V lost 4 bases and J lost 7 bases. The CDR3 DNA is TGCAGCGTTGTCTCCCAGGGGGGTGAAAAACTGTTTTTT. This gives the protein CSVVSQGGEKLFF.

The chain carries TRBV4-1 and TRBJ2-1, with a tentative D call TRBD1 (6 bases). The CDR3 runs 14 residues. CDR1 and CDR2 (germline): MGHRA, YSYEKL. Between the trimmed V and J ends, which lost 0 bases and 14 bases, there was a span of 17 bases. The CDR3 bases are TGCGCCAGCAGCCAAGATCCTCATGCCGAGGGGGAGTTCTTC. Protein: CASSQDPHAEGEFF.

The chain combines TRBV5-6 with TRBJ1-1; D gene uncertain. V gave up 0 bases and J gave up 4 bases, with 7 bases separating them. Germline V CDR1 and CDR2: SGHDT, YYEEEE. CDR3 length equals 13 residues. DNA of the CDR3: TGTGCCAGCAGCTTGGGGCAGTCCACTGAAGCTTTCTTT. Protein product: CASSLGQSTEAFF. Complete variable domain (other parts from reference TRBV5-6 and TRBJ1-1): DAGVTQSPTHLIKTRGQQVTLRCSPKSGHDTVSWYQQALGQGPQFIFQYYEEEERQRGNFPDRFSGHQFPNYSSELNVNALLLGDSALYLCASSLGQSTEAFFGQGTRLTVV.

The CDR3 DNA reads TGTGCCAGCAGTGCCCAAAAGGGACTAGCGGGGGGGCGGGAGCAGTTCTTC. It is translated as CASSAQKGLAGGREQFF. The rearrangement uses TRBV6-1 and TRBJ2-1; 16 positions match TRBD2. Germline V gives CDR1 MNHNS, CDR2 SASEGT. CDR3 length equals 17 residues. Trimming cost V 4 bases and J 10 bases; bases outside gene matches: 10.

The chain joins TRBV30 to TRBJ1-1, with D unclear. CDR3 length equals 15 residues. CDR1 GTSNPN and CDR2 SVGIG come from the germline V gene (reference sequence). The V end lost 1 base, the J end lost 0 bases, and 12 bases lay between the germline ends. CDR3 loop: CAWSGMGSMNTEAFF. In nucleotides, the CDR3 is TGTGCCTGGAGTGGAATGGGCAGTATGAACACTGAAGCTTTCTTT. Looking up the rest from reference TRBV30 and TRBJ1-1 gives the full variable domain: SQTIHQWPATLVQPVGSPLSLECTVEGTSNPNLYWYRQAAGRGLQLLFYSVGIGQISSEVPQNLSASRPQDRQFILSSKKLLLSDSGFYLCAWSGMGSMNTEAFFGQGTRLTVV.

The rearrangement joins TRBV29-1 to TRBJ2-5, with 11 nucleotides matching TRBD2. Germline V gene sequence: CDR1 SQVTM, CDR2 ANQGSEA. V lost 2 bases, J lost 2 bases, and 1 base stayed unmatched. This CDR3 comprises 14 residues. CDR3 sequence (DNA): TGCAGCGTTGAACTAGCGGGGGGACAAGAGACCCAGTACTTC. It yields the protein CSVELAGGQETQYF.

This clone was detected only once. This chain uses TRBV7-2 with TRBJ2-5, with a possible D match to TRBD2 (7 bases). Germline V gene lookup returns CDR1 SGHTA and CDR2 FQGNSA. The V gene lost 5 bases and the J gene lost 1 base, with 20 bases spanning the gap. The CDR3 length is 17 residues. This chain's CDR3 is CASSRGGGYPIQETQYF. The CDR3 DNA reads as TGTGCCAGCAGCCGTGGCGGGGGCTATCCTATCCAAGAGACCCAGTACTTC.

CDR3 sequence reads: CASSLDARWEVGVQLGNQPQHF. The CDR3 DNA follows: TGCGCCAGCAGCTTAGATGCCCGGTGGGAGGTGGGAGTTCAGCTGGGGAATCAGCCCCAGCATTTT. V and J are TRBV5-1 and TRBJ1-5; no clear D gene. This CDR3 region has 22 residues. Germline CDR1 is SGHRS and CDR2 is YFSETQ. The V end was cut by 2 bases, the J end by 4 bases, with 34 bases between.

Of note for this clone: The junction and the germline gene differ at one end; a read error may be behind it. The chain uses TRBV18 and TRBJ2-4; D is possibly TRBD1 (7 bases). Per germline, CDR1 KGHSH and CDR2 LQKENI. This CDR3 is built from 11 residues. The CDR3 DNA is TGTGCCAGCTCACTCGACAGGGAGGAGCACTTC. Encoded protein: CASSLDREEHF.

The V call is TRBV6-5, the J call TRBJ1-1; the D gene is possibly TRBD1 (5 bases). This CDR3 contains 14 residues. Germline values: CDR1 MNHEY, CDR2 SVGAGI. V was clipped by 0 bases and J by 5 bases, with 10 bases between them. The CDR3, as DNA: TGTGCCAGCAGTTACTCAAGGGGTAGGACTGAAGCTTTCTTT. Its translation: CASSYSRGRTEAFF.

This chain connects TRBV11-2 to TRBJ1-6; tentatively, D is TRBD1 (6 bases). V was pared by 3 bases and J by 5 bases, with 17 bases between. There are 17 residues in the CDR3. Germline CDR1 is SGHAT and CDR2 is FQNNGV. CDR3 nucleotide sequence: TGTGCCAGCAGCTTGACGACAGGACCACTGGATAATTCACCCCTCCACTTT. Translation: CASSLTTGPLDNSPLHF.

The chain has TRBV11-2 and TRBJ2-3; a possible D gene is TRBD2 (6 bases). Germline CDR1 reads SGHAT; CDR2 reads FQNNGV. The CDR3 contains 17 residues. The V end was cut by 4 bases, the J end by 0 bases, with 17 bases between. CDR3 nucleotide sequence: TGTGCCAGCAGCTCGGGGAGTGGAGGGCCTAGCACAGATACGCAGTATTTT. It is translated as CASSSGSGGPSTDTQYF.

CDR3 loop: CASSQDLSEAFF. The CDR3 DNA sequence: TGCGCCAGCAGCCAAGATTTATCTGAAGCTTTCTTT. The chain recombines TRBV4-1 with TRBJ1-1; D unresolved. V lost 0 bases and J 6 bases, leaving 5 bases between the germline ends. The CDR3 runs to 12 residues. Germline loops: CDR1 MGHRA, CDR2 YSYEKL.